This is a list of T cell receptor beta chains from one sample in a study of radiotherapy plus CTLA-4 blockade in lung cancer. Assay used: immunoSEQ multiplex PCR; TCRdb lists only in-frame clones, some missing. The sample lists 45,000 to 60,000 clones; 82% were seen once. The input for sequencing was peripheral blood, taken from a patient treated with radiotherapy plus ipilimumab. The receptors come from a human donor with non-small cell lung cancer who had stable disease on radiotherapy plus ipilimumab. Both conserved end residues are part of each CDR3. The D gene is left open where the match is weak. Clone sizes are given selectively: once, few, many, or a class where the clone is expanded.

- TRBJ2-7 few TRBV7-9 TGTGCCAGCAGCTTAGTGAAGGGGTCCACCTACGAGCAGTACTTC CASSLVKGSTYEQYF
TRBD1 TRBJ1-2 - TRBV9 TGTGCCAGCAGCGTAGGGGTACAGGGGGCGCCCGGCTACACCTTC CASSVGVQGAPGYTF
- TRBJ1-5 - TRBV7-2 TGTGCCAGCAGCCCTAACAGGGCGAATCAGCCCCAGCATTTT CASSPNRANQPQHF
- TRBJ1-3 - TRBV5-4 TGTGCCAGCAGCTTAGCAGGGCGGTCTGGAAACACCATATATTTT CASSLAGRSGNTIYF
TRBD1 TRBJ2-5 - TRBV9 TGTGCCAGCAGCCCTATCCCGGGACAGGGCCTCGAGACCCAGTACTTC CASSPIPGQGLETQYF
- TRBJ2-7 - TRBV5-4 TGTGTCAGCACCCTAGCCCCAGAGCAGTACTTC CVSTLAPEQYF
- TRBJ2-7 few TRBV28 TGTGCCAGCAGGAACCTGGGCGATTCCTACGAGCAGTACTTC CASRNLGDSYEQYF
- TRBJ2-7 - TRBV7-2 TGTGCCAGCAGCTTAGAGTCACTCTACTACGAGCAGTACTTC CASSLESLYYEQYF
- TRBJ2-7 - TRBV28 TGTGCCAGCAGTTTATTTTCACTAGTCAAGGCCTACGAGCAGTACTTC CASSLFSLVKAYEQYF
TRBD2 TRBJ2-5 - TRBV4-1 TGCGCCAGCAGCCTCCGCGGGGGGTTGGAGTGGGAAGAGACCCAGTACTTC CASSLRGGLEWEETQYF
TRBD1 TRBJ1-2 - TRBV5-6 TGTGCCAGCAGCTCGGGACAGGGGGCTACTGGCTACACCTTC CASSSGQGATGYTF
- TRBJ2-1 - TRBV28 TGTGCCACGGCGCATGGGAGCTCCTACAATGAGCAGTTCTTC CATAHGSSYNEQFF
- TRBJ1-3 - TRBV2 TGTGCCAGCACTCTCGACTCCAACTCTGGAAACACCATATATTTT CASTLDSNSGNTIYF
TRBD2 TRBJ2-1 few TRBV7-9 TGTGCCAGCAGCTCGACTAGCGGGAGGGCCTGGAATGAGCAGTTCTTC CASSSTSGRAWNEQFF
- TRBJ1-1 - TRBV4-2 TGTGCCAGCAGCCAAGATGTAGGTAGGACAGCAGAAGCTTTCTTT CASSQDVGRTAEAFF
- TRBJ1-5 - TRBV28 TGTGCCAGCAGCCCGGGACAAAATAGCAATCAGCCCCAGCATTTT CASSPGQNSNQPQHF
- TRBJ2-3 - TRBV27 TGTGCCAGCAGTTTATTGTCTGTGAGCACAGATACGCAGTATTTT CASSLLSVSTDTQYF
TRBD2 TRBJ2-2 - TRBV2 TGTGCCAGCAGTGCCCGAGGCGGGGGGGGCACCGGGGAGCTGTTTTTT CASSARGGGGTGELFF
TRBD1 TRBJ2-7 - TRBV7-8 TGTGCCAGCATCCCCGGGACAGGGTGGTACGAGCAGTACTTC CASIPGTGWYEQYF
- TRBJ2-7 once TRBV27 TGTGCCAGCAGTTTTGGTTCAGGGTTCGAGCAGTACTTC CASSFGSGFEQYF
TRBD1 TRBJ2-1 - TRBV27 TGTGCCAGCAGTTTCAGGGGGCTTAATGGTGAGCAGTTCTTC CASSFRGLNGEQFF
- TRBJ1-3 - TRBV7-3 TGTGCCAGCAGCCCTGGGCAGGGAAACACCATATATTTT CASSPGQGNTIYF
- TRBJ1-3 - TRBV7-2 TGTGCCAGCAGCTTAGCGGGCAGCGGCTCTGGAAACACCATATATTTT CASSLAGSGSGNTIYF
TRBD2 TRBJ2-1 - TRBV5-4 TGTGCCAGCAGCATCGCTAGCGGGTCCTACAATGAGCAGTTCTTC CASSIASGSYNEQFF
- TRBJ1-3 - TRBV7-2 TGTGCCAGCAGCTTGGCCCCTCTCGTTGGGGGCCCTGGAAACACCATATATTTT CASSLAPLVGGPGNTIYF
- TRBJ2-6 - TRBV5-6 TGTGCCAGCCTGCGTATTGCTGGGGCCAACGTCCTGACTTTC CASLRIAGANVLTF
TRBD1 TRBJ1-3 - TRBV5-1 TGCGCCAGCAGCTTCGACAGGGCGCCTGGAAACACCATATATTTT CASSFDRAPGNTIYF
TRBD1 TRBJ2-2 - TRBV5-6 TGTGCCAGCAGCCCAGGGGGTCCTCTGAACACCGGGGAGCTGTTTTTT CASSPGGPLNTGELFF
TRBD1 TRBJ2-7 - TRBV20-1 TGCAGTGCCCGGGACAGGGTATTGCAGTACTTC CSARDRVLQYF
TRBD2 TRBJ2-3 - TRBV7-2 TGTGCCAGCAGCGTCGATCCGGGACTAGCGGGAGTAGATACGCAGTATTTT CASSVDPGLAGVDTQYF
- TRBJ2-1 - TRBV5-6 TGTGCCAGCAGCTTGTCCGGGAATGAGCAGTTCTTC CASSLSGNEQFF
- TRBJ1-5 - TRBV7-2 TGTGCCAGCAGCTGGGAACAGGGTAATCATCAGCCCCAGCATTTT CASSWEQGNHQPQHF
- TRBJ2-3 - TRBV30 TGTGCCTGGATGGGCACCCCCGTTAGCACAGATACGCAGTATTTT CAWMGTPVSTDTQYF
- TRBJ1-2 few TRBV7-9 TGTGCCAGCAGCTTAGTACGGGAATACTATGGCTACACCTTC CASSLVREYYGYTF
- TRBJ2-7 - TRBV5-6 TGTGCCAGCAGCCCGGGTATCGGGGACTACGAGCAGTACTTC CASSPGIGDYEQYF
- TRBJ1-2 - TRBV28 TGTGCCAGCAGTTCATCCCTCCAGCGATCCTATGGCTACACCTTC CASSSSLQRSYGYTF
- TRBJ1-2 - TRBV18 TGTGCCAGCTCACCCCAGTCTGGGGGGTTGGGCTATGGCTACACCTTC CASSPQSGGLGYGYTF
- TRBJ1-1 - TRBV13 TGTGCCAGTCTCAGGGGCCTTGAGGAAGCTTTCTTT CASLRGLEEAFF
- TRBJ2-7 - TRBV5-4 TGTGCCAGCAGCCCAGCGAGCAGGGGTGTGAGTGAGCAGTACTTC CASSPASRGVSEQYF
- TRBJ1-3 - TRBV28 TGTGCCAGCAGTTTCCAGGGATGGCTAGGTTTT CASSFQGWLGF
TRBD2 TRBJ2-7 - TRBV11-2 TGTGCCAGCACCTTACTAGCGGGGGGTTACGAGCAGTACTTC CASTLLAGGYEQYF
TRBD1 TRBJ2-2 - TRBV18 TGTGCCAGCTCAATAGGGACAGCGAACACCGGGGAGCTGTTTTTT CASSIGTANTGELFF
- TRBJ2-1 - TRBV27 TGTGCCAGCAGTTTATCGGGCCAGGGCAGGATTGAGCAGTTCTTC CASSLSGQGRIEQFF
- TRBJ2-7 - TRBV5-1 TGCGCCAGCAGCTTGGCCGGGGGACCCTCCTCCTACGAGCAGTACTTC CASSLAGGPSSYEQYF
- TRBJ2-1 - TRBV15 TGTGCCACCAGCAGAGATAAACAGGGCCGATGGTTCTTC CATSRDKQGRWFF
TRBD2 TRBJ2-1 - TRBV7-2 TGTGCCAGCAGCTTAGAAGGGACTAGCGGGAGGTTTGAGCAGTTCTTC CASSLEGTSGRFEQFF
- TRBJ2-2 - TRBV5-1 TGCGCCAGCAGGGAGGGGACCGGGGAGCTGTTTTTT CASREGTGELFF
- TRBJ1-3 - TRBV28 TGTGCCAGCAGACCTTTCCTAGGAGGTGCCTCAACCATATATTTT CASRPFLGGASTIYF
TRBD2 TRBJ2-1 - TRBV7-2 TGTGCCAGCAGTTATCGGACTAGCGGGAACCACAATGAGCAGTTCTTC CASSYRTSGNHNEQFF
- TRBJ2-1 once TRBV4-1 TGCGCCAGCAGCCGATTAAACATAGCGGTCAGCTCCTACAATGAGCAGTTCTTC CASSRLNIAVSSYNEQFF
- TRBJ2-2 - TRBV7-9 TGTGCCAGCAGTCTGAACACCGGGGAGCTGTTTTTT CASSLNTGELFF
- TRBJ2-7 - TRBV27 TGTGCCAGCACCCCCCTAGCGTCGTCCTACGAGCAGTACTTC CASTPLASSYEQYF
- TRBJ1-1 - TRBV5-6 TGTGCCAGCAGCTTGGCCAGTGAAGCTTTCTTT CASSLASEAFF
- TRBJ2-1 - TRBV27 TGTGCCAGCAGTTTAAATCGGGAGATCGGCTATGAGCAGTTCTTC CASSLNREIGYEQFF
TRBD2 TRBJ2-3 - TRBV5-4 TGTGCCAGCAGCTTCCCTCTAGCGGGAGACTCAGATACGCAGTATTTT CASSFPLAGDSDTQYF
TRBD1 TRBJ2-7 - TRBV7-2 TGTGCCAGCAGCCCAGGGACAGGGGGTATAGAGCAGTACTTC CASSPGTGGIEQYF
- TRBJ2-7 - TRBV29-1 TGCAGCGCCTGGGGCCAGGCGTCCTACGAGCAGTACTTC CSAWGQASYEQYF
TRBD2 TRBJ2-7 - TRBV19 TGTGCCAGTGGGGGACTAGCGGGGGCAAGCTCCTACGAGCAGTACTTC CASGGLAGASSYEQYF
- TRBJ1-1 - TRBV27 TGTGCCAGCAGTGATCGGGCCAGGGGATTAATGAACACTGAAGCTTTCTTT CASSDRARGLMNTEAFF
TRBD2 TRBJ2-1 - TRBV18 TGTGCCAGCTCACCAGACGCTAGCGGGGACAATGAGCAGTTCTTC CASSPDASGDNEQFF